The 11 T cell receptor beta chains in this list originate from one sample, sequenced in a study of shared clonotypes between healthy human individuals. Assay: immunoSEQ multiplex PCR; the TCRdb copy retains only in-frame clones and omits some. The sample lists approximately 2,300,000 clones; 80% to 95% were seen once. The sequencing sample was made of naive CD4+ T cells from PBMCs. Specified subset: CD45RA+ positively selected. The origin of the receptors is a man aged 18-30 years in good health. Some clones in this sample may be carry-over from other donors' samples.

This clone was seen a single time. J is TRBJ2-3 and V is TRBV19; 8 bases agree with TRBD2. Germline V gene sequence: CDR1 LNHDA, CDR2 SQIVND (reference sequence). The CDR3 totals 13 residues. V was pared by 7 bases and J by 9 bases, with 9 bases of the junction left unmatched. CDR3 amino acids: CASNPGGPSTQYF. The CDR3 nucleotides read TGTGCCAGTAATCCGGGAGGGCCGTCAACGCAGTATTTT.

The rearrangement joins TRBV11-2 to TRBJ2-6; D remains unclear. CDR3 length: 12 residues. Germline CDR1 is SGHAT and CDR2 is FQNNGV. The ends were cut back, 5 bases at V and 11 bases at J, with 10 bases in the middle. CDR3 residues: CASSPLSHVLTF. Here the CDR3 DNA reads TGTGCCAGCAGCCCTCTCTCCCACGTCCTGACTTTC.

CDR3 nucleotides: TGTGCCAGCAGCCAGGGGGGACAGGGCTATGGCTACACCTTC. The encoded protein is CASSQGGQGYGYTF. The chain is built from TRBV14 and TRBJ1-2; 9 bases are shared with TRBD1. The junction had 3 bases not matched to a gene; V was cut back by 3 bases and J by 4 bases. The V gene's germline CDR1 is SGHDN and CDR2 FVKESK. The CDR3 runs to 14 residues. Using reference TRBV14 and TRBJ1-2 for the parts outside the CDR3, the full variable domain is EAGVTQFPSHSVIEKGQTVTLRCDPISGHDNLYWYRRVMGKEIKFLLHFVKESKQDESGMPNNRFLAERTGGTYSTLKVQPAELEDSGVYFCASSQGGQGYGYTFGSGTRLTVV.

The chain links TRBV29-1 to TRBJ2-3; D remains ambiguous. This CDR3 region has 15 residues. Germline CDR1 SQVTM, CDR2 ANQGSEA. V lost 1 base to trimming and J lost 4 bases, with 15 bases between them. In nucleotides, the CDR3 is TGCAGCGTTGAAGGACGGCCCGGACCCGCAGATACGCAGTATTTT. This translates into CSVEGRPGPADTQYF.

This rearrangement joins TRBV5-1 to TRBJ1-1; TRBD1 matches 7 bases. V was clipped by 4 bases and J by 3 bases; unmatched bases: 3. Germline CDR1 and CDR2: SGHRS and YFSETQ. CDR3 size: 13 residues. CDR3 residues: CASSRGQYTEAFF. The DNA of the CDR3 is TGCGCCAGCAGCCGGGGACAGTACACTGAAGCTTTCTTT.

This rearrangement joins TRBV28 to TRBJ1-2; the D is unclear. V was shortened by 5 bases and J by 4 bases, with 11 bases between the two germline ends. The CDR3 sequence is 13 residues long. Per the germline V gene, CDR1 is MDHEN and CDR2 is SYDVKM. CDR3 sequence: CASSLVESYGYTF. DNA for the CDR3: TGTGCCAGCAGTCTAGTGGAATCCTATGGCTACACCTTC.

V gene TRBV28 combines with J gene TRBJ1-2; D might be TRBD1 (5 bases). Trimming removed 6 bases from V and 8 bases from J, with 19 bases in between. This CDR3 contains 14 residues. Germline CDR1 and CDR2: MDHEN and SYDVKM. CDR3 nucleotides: TGTGCCAGCAGACAACATTTACAGGTGGGCGGCTACACCTTC. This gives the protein CASRQHLQVGGYTF.

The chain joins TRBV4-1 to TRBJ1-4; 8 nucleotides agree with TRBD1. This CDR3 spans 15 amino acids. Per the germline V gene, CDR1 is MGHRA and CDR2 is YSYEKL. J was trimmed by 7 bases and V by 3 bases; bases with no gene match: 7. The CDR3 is CASSHGTGGGEKLFF. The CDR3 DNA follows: TGCGCCAGCAGCCACGGTACAGGGGGGGGTGAAAAACTGTTTTTT.

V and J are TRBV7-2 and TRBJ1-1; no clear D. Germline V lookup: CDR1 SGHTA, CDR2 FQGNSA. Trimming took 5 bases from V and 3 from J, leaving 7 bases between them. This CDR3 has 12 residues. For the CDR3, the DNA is TGTGCCAGCAGCGTAGGACACACTGAAGCTTTCTTT. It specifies CASSVGHTEAFF.

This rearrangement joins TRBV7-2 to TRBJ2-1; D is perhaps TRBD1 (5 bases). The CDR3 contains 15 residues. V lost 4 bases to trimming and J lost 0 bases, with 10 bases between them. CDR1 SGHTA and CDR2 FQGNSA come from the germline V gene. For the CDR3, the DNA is TGTGCCAGCAGCTCTCGACAGACCTCCTACAATGAGCAGTTCTTC. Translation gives CASSSRQTSYNEQFF. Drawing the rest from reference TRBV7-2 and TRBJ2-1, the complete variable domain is GAGVSQSPSNKVTEKGKDVELRCDPISGHTALYWYRQSLGQGLEFLIYFQGNSAPDKSGLPSDRFSAERTGGSVSTLTIQRTQQEDSAVYLCASSSRQTSYNEQFFGPGTRLTVL.

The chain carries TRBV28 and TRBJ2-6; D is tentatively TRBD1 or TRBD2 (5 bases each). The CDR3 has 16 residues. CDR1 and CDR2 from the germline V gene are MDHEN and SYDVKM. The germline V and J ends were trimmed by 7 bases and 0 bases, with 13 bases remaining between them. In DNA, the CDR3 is TGTGCCAGCACCGCCTTTGGGACCTCTGGGGCCAACGTCCTGACTTTC. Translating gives CASTAFGTSGANVLTF.